The 15 T cell receptor beta chains reported below all come from one sample, sequenced in a study of blood T cell repertoires in COVID-19. The assay was immunoSEQ multiplex PCR, and TCRdb's table has in-frame clones only and misses some. The table lists roughly 260,000 clones, 70% to 90% of them singletons. Sequencing input: PBMCs or T cells enriched from blood (not recorded which). Receptors originate from a woman between 50 and 59 years old who had recovered from COVID-19.

This rearrangement joins TRBV23-1 to TRBJ2-1, with 11 bases aligning to TRBD2. TRBV23-1 is an open reading frame, and its role is uncertain. J was trimmed by 8 bases and V by 0 bases; bases with no gene match: 9. CDR3 length: 17 residues. DNA for the CDR3: TGCGCCAGCAGTCAATCCCCGACTAGCGGGGAAGGGGATGAGCAGTTCTTC. It encodes CASSQSPTSGEGDEQFF.

This clone showed up just a few times. V and J are TRBV18 and TRBJ2-7; 8 bases fit TRBD2. CDR1 and CDR2 (germline): KGHSH, LQKENI. V was pared by 1 base and J by 5 bases, with 4 bases of the junction left unmatched. The CDR3 has 14 residues. The DNA of the CDR3 is TGTGCCAGCTCACCACAGCGGGAGAAAAACGAGCAGTACTTC. Its translation is CASSPQREKNEQYF.

The chain combines TRBV5-4 with TRBJ1-2; TRBD1 might be the D (5 bases). V lost 3 bases, J lost 1 base, and 10 bases lay in between. Germline V gene lookup returns CDR1 SGHNT and CDR2 YYREEE (reference sequence). The CDR3 runs to 14 residues. This CDR3 reads CASSSRRGNYGYTF. Here the CDR3 DNA reads TGTGCCAGCAGCTCAAGGAGGGGTAACTATGGCTACACCTTC.

This chain uses TRBV6-5 with TRBJ2-3; no clear D gene. This CDR3 region has 15 residues. Germline lookup yields CDR1 MNHEY and CDR2 SVGAGI. V was trimmed by 6 bases and J by 2 bases, leaving 15 bases between them. The CDR3 sequence is CASSTLAAFTDTQYF. The CDR3, as DNA: TGTGCCAGCAGCACGTTGGCGGCTTTCACAGATACGCAGTATTTT.

The rearrangement links TRBV10-3 to TRBJ2-7, with TRBD2 identical over 11 bases. V lost 0 bases to trimming and J lost 3 bases; unmatched junction nucleotides: 1. This CDR3 has 15 amino acids. The germline V gene has CDR1 ENHRY and CDR2 SYGVKD. The CDR3: CAISESLAGDYEQYF. The CDR3 DNA is TGTGCCATCAGTGAGTCACTAGCGGGAGACTACGAGCAGTACTTC.

The rearrangement links TRBV30 to TRBJ1-1, with TRBD1 as a possible D gene (5 bases). The V and J ends lost 4 bases and 3 bases respectively, with 12 bases between them. Germline lookup yields CDR1 GTSNPN and CDR2 SVGIG (reference sequence). The CDR3 extends over 13 amino acids. CDR3 protein: CAWTWGGDTEAFF. In DNA, the CDR3 is TGTGCCTGGACTTGGGGGGGTGACACTGAAGCTTTCTTT.

The J gene is TRBJ1-2, the V gene TRBV3-1 (or the pseudogene TRBV3-2); perhaps TRBD1 as D (6 bases). CDR1 LGHDT and CDR2 YNNKEL come from the germline V gene (reference sequence). V shed 4 bases and J shed 6 bases, with 15 bases lying between them. This CDR3 contains 14 residues. CDR3 nucleotides: TGTGCCAGCAGCCCGGAAGACAGGATAGATGGCTACACCTTC. Protein: CASSPEDRIDGYTF.

V usage is TRBV4-1 and J usage is TRBJ2-7; TRBD1 agrees at 11 bases. The ends lost 1 base at V and 0 bases at J; junction bases unmatched: 2. Germline V gene sequence: CDR1 MGHRA, CDR2 YSYEKL. The CDR3 runs 16 residues. CDR3 sequence (DNA): TGCGCCAGCAGCCAAGGGACAGGGGGCACCTCCTACGAGCAGTACTTC. Encoded protein: CASSQGTGGTSYEQYF.

This clone was seen just once. The V call is TRBV11-2, the J call TRBJ2-5, with TRBD2 matching over 9 bases. The germline V gene encodes CDR1 SGHAT and CDR2 FQNNGV. This CDR3 is 15 amino acids long. With V trimmed by 9 bases and J by 0 bases, 8 bases remained unmatched. CDR3 amino acids: CASRPTSGYQETQYF. In nucleotides, the CDR3 is TGTGCCAGTAGGCCGACTAGCGGTTACCAAGAGACCCAGTACTTC.

The rearrangement joins TRBV28 to TRBJ1-3; D is possibly TRBD1 (5 bases). With 6 bases removed from V and 0 bases from J, the gap between germline ends came to 15 bases. Per germline, CDR1 MDHEN and CDR2 SYDVKM. The CDR3 consists of 16 residues. The CDR3 DNA reads as TGTGCCAGCAGCTTTCAAGACGACAGCTCTGGAAACACCATATATTTT. It specifies CASSFQDDSSGNTIYF.

The chain couples TRBV5-1 to TRBJ1-4, with 7 bases that match TRBD1. V was pared by 1 base and J by 5 bases, with 2 bases of the junction left unmatched. Germline V gives CDR1 SGHRS, CDR2 YFSETQ. The CDR3 has 14 residues. The CDR3 reads CASSLTGVNEKLFF. Here the CDR3 DNA reads TGCGCCAGCAGCTTGACAGGGGTAAATGAAAAACTGTTTTTT.

V usage is TRBV5-1 and J usage is TRBJ2-5; D call uncertain. This CDR3 region has 15 residues. Germline CDR1 is SGHRS and CDR2 is YFSETQ. V shed 0 bases and J shed 2 bases, with 11 bases lying between them. The chain's CDR3 is CASSLDSPKQETQYF. The CDR3 DNA reads as TGCGCCAGCAGCTTGGACAGCCCAAAACAAGAGACCCAGTACTTC.

Turning to this clone: The junction and the germline gene differ at one end; a read error may be behind it. The V gene is TRBV5-8, the J gene TRBJ1-3, with D unclear. CDR3 length: 11 residues. CDR1 is SGHTS, CDR2 YDEGEE, per germline. In nucleotides, the CDR3 is TGTGCCAGCAGCTTGCAGCACGGGGTTAGTTTT. As protein: CASSLQHGVSF.

The chain has TRBV15 and TRBJ2-1; D is perhaps TRBD1 (5 bases). Trimming pared 3 bases from V and 6 bases from J, leaving 12 bases between. The germline V gene encodes CDR1 LNHNV and CDR2 YYDKDF (reference sequence). The CDR3 covers 14 residues. Here the CDR3 reads CATSSFKGANEQFF. In DNA form, the CDR3 reads TGTGCCACCAGCAGTTTCAAAGGGGCCAATGAGCAGTTCTTC.

This chain connects TRBV28 to TRBJ1-5, with D maybe TRBD1 (5 bases). The CDR3 contains 14 residues. Trimming stripped 1 base from V and 7 bases from J, with 11 bases between. Looked up from germline, CDR1 is MDHEN and CDR2 is SYDVKM. The DNA of the CDR3 is TGTGCCAGCAGTTTATCAGGGTCGGAACAGCCCCAGCATTTT. Its protein is CASSLSGSEQPQHF.